This T cell receptor (beta chain) was sequenced during a study of graft-versus-host responses after intestinal transplantation. As regards this clone: Antigen: not known.

Assay: immunoSEQ multiplex PCR; the TCRdb copy retains only in-frame clones and omits some. The sample records about 47,000 clones, 90% to 95% being singletons. The V and J ends lost 4 bases and 4 bases, in that order; junction bases with no gene match: 4. Germline loops: CDR1 LGHNA, CDR2 YSLEER. The CDR3 has 15 amino acids. The genes are TRBV4-3 and TRBJ2-2, with 9 nucleotides matching TRBD1. This TCR was sampled from a human donor who was the organ donor for an intestinal transplant. The sample consisted of unstimulated CD8+ T cells sorted from spleen or lymph node cells, taken before transplant. This chain's CDR3 is CASSRAGQGTGELFF. The CDR3 nucleotides read TGCGCCAGCAGCCGAGCGGGACAGGGCACCGGGGAGCTGTTTTTT.